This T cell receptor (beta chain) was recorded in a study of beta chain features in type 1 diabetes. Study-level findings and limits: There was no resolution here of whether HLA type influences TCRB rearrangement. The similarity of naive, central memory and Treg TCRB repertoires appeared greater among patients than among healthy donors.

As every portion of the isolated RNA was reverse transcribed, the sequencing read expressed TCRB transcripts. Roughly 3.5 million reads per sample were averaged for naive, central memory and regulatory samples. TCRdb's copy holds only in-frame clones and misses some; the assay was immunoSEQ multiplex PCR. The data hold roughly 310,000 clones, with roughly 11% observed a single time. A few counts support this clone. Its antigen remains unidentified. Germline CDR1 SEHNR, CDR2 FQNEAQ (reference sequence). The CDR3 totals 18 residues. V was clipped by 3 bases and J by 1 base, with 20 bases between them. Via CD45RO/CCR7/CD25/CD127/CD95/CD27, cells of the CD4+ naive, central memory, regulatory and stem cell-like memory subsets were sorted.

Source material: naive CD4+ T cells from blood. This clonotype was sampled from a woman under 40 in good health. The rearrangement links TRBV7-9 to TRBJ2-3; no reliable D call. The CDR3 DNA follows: TGTGCCAGCAGCTTGCGAAGCTTCAGGTCGTCCCGCACAGATACGCAGTATTTT. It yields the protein CASSLRSFRSSRTDTQYF.